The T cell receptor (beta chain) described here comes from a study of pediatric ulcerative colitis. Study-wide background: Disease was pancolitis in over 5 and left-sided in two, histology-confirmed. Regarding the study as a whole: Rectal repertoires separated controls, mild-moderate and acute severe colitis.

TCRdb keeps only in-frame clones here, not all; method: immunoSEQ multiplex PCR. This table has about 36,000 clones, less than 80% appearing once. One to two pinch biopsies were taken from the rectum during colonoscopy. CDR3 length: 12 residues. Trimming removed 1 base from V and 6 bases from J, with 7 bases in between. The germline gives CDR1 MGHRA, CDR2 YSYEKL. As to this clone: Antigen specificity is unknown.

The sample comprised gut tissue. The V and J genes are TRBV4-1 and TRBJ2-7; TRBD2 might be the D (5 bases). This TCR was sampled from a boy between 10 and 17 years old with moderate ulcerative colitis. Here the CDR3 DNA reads TGCGCCAGCAGCCAAGCGGCGGGCGAGCAGTACTTC. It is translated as CASSQAAGEQYF.